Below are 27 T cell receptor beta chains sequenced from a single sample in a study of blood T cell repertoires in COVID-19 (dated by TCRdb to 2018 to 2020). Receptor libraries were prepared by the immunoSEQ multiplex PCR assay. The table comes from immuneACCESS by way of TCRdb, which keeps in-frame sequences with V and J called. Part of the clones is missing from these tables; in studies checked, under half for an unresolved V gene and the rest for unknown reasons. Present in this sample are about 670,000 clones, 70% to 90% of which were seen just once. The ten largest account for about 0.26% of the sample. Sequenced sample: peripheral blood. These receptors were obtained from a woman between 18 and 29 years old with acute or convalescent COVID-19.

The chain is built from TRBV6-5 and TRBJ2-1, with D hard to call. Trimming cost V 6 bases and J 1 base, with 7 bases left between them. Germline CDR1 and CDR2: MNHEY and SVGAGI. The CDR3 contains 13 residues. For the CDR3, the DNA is TGTGCCAGCAGGTACGCGTCCTACAATGAGCAGTTCTTC. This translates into CASRYASYNEQFF.

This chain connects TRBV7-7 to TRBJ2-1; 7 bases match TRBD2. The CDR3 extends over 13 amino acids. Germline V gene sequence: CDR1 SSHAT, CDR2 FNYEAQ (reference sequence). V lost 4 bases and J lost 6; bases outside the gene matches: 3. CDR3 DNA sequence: TGTGCCAGCAGCTCATCGGGGGGCAATGAGCAGTTCTTC. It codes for CASSSSGGNEQFF.

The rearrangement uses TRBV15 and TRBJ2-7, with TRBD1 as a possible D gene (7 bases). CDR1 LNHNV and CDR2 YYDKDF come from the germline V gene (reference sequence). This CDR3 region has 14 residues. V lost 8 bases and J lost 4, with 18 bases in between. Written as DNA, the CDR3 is TGTGCCACCGGGGGGCCAGGGGGTTCTTACGAGCAGTACTTC. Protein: CATGGPGGSYEQYF.

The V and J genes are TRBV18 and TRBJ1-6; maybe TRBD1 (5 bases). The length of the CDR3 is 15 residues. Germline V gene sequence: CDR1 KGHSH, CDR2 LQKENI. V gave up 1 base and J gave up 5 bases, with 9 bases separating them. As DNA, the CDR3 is TGTGCCAGCTCACCACTGCCGGGGGATAATTCACCCCTCCACTTT. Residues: CASSPLPGDNSPLHF.

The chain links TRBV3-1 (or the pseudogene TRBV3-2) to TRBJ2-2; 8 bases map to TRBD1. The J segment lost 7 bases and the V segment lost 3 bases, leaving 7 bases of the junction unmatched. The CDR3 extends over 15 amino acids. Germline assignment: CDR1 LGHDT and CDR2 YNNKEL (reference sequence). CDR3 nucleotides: TGTGCCAGCAGCCATGGGACAGGACTGAGCGGGGAGCTGTTTTTT. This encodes CASSHGTGLSGELFF.

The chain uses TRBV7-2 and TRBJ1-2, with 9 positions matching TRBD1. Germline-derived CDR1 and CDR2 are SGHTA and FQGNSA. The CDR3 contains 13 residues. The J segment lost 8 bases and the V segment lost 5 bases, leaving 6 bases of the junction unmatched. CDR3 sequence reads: CASSTGGGRGYTF. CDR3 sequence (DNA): TGTGCCAGCAGCACAGGGGGCGGGAGGGGCTACACCTTC.

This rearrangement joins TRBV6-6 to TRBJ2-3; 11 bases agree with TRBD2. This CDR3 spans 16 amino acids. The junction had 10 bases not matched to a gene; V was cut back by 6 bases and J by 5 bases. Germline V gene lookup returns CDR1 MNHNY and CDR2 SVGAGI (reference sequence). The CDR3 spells CASRPYSGGGEDTQYF. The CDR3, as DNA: TGTGCCAGCAGACCATATAGCGGGGGGGGTGAAGATACGCAGTATTTT.

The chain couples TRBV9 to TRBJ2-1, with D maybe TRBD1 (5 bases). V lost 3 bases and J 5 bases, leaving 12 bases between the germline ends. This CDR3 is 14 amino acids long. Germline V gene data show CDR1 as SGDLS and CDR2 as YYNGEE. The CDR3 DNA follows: TGTGCCAGCAGCGGTCAGGGTGGCCACAATGAGCAGTTCTTC. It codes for CASSGQGGHNEQFF.

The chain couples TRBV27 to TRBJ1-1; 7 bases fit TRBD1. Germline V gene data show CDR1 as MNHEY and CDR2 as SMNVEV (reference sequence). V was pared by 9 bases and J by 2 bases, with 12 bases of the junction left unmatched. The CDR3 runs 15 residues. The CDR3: CASQGRGRSNTEAFF. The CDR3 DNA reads TGTGCCAGTCAAGGAAGGGGGCGATCAAACACTGAAGCTTTCTTT.

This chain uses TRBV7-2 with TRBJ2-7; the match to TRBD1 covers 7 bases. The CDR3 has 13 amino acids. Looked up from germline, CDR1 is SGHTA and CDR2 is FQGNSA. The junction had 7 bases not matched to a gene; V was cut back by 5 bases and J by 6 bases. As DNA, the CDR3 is TGTGCCAGCAGCGTAGGGACAGATCGCGAGCAGTACTTC. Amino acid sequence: CASSVGTDREQYF.

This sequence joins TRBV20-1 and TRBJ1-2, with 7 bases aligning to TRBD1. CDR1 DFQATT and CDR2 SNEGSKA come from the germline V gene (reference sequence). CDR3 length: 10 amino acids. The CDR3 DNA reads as TGCGGGACAGATAACTATGGCTACACCTTC. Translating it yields CGTDNYGYTF.

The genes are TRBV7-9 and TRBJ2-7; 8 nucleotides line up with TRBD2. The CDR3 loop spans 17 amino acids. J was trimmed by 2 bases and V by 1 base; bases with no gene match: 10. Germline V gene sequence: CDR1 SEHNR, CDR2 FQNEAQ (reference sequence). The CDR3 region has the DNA TGTGCCAGCAGCTTAGTATCTGCGGGGGGAACTCCCTACGAGCAGTACTTC. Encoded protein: CASSLVSAGGTPYEQYF.

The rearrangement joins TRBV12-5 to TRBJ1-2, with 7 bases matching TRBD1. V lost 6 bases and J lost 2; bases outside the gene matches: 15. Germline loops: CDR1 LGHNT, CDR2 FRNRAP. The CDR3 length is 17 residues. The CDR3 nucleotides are TGTGCTAGTGGCAAAGGGACAGCCTGGCGGATAAACTATGGCTACACCTTC. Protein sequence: CASGKGTAWRINYGYTF.

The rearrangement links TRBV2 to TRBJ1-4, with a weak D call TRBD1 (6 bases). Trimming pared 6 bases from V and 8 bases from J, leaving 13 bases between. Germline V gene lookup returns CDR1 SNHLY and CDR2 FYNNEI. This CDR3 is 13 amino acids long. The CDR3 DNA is TGTGCCAGCAGCTACAGGGTTGGGGAAAAACTGTTTTTT. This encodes CASSYRVGEKLFF.

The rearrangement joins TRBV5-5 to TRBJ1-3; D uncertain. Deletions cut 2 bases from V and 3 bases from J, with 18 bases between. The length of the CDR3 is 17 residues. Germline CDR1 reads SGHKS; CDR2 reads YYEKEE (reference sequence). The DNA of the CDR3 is TGTGCCAGCAGCTTAGAGCTCGTAGGGAGTCGTGGAAACACCATATATTTT. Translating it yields CASSLELVGSRGNTIYF.

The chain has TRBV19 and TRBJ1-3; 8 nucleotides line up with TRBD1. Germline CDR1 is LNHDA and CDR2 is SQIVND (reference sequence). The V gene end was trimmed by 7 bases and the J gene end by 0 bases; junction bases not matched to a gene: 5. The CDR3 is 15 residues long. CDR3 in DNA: TGTGCCAGTACTACAGGGGGAGACTCTGGAAACACCATATATTTT. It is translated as CASTTGGDSGNTIYF.

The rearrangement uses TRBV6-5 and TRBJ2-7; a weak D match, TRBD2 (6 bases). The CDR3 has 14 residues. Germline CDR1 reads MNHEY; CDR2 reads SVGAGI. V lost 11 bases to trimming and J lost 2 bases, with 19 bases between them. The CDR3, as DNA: TGTGCCCTCGGAGGGGACTCCCTCCCCTACGAGCAGTACTTC. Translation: CALGGDSLPYEQYF.

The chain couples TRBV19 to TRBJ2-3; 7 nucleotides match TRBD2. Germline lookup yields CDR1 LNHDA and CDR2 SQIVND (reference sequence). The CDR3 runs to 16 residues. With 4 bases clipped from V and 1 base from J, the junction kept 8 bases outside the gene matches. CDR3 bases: TGTGCCAGTAGTAACGCGCGGGGGAAGGGCACAGATACGCAGTATTTT. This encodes CASSNARGKGTDTQYF.

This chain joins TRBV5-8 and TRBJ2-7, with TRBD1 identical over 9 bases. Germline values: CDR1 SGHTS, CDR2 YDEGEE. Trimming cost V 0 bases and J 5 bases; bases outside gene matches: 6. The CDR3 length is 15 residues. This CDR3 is CASSLAGTGRNEQYF. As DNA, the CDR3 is TGTGCCAGCAGCTTGGCTGGGACAGGGAGGAACGAGCAGTACTTC.

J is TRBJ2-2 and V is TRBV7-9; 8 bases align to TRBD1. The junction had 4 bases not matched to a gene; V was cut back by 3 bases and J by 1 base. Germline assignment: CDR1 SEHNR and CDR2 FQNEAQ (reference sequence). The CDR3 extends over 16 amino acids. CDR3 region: CASSFHGTGNTGELFF. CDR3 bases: TGTGCCAGCAGCTTCCACGGGACAGGGAACACCGGGGAGCTGTTTTTT.

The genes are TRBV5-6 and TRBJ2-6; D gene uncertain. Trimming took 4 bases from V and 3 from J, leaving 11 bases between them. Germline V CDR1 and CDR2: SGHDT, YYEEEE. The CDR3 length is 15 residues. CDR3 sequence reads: CASSPRFFGANVLTF. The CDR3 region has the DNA TGTGCCAGCAGCCCCAGGTTCTTTGGGGCCAACGTCCTGACTTTC.

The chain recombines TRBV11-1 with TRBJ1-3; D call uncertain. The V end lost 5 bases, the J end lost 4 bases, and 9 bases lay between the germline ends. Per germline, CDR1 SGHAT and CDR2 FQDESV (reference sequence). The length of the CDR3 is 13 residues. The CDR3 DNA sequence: TGTGCCAGCAGCCACCCTAAGGGAAACACCATATATTTT. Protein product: CASSHPKGNTIYF.

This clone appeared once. Here the CDR3 DNA reads TGCGCCAGCAGCTCCAGGGTACCCCGCGCAACTAATGAAAAACTGTTTTTT. Its protein product is CASSSRVPRATNEKLFF. J is TRBJ1-4 and V is TRBV5-1; a possible D gene is TRBD1 (5 bases). The CDR3 sequence is 17 residues long. The V end was cut by 3 bases, the J end by 0 bases, with 15 bases between. The germline CDR1 and CDR2 sequences are SGHRS and YFSETQ.

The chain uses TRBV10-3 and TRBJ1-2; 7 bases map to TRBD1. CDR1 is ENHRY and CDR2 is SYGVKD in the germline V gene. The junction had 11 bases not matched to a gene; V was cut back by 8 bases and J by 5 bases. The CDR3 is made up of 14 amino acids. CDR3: CAIPSTGFGYGYTF. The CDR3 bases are TGTGCCATCCCCTCGACAGGGTTTGGGTATGGCTACACCTTC.

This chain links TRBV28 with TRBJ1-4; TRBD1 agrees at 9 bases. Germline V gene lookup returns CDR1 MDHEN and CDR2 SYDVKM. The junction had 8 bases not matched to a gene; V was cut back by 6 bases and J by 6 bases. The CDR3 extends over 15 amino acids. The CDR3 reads CASSLGQGMDEKLFF. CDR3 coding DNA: TGTGCCAGCAGCCTGGGACAGGGAATGGATGAAAAACTGTTTTTT. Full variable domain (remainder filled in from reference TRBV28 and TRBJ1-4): DVKVTQSSRYLVKRTGEKVFLECVQDMDHENMFWYRQDPGLGLRLIYFSYDVKMKEKGDIPEGYSVSREKKERFSLILESASTNQTSMYLCASSLGQGMDEKLFFGSGTQLSVL.

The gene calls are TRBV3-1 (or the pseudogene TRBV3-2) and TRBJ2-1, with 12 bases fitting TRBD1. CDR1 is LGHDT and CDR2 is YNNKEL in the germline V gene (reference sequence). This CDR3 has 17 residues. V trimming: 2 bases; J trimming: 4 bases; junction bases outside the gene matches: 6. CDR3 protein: CASSQRDRGLGYNEQFF. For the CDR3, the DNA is TGTGCCAGCAGCCAAAGGGACAGGGGGCTAGGATACAATGAGCAGTTCTTC.

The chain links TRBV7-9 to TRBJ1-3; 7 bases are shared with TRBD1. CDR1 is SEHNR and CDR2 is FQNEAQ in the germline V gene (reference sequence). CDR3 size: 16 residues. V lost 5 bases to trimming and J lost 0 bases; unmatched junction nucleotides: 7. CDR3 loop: CASSALQGHSGNTIYF. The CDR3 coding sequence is TGTGCCAGCAGCGCCTTACAGGGGCACTCTGGAAACACCATATATTTT.